Shown below are 14 T cell receptor beta chains from a single sample sequenced in a study. TCRdb called the 5' RACE reads again in MiXCR, with one record for every CDR3 protein. The data hold about 62,000 distinct CDR3 sequences, with under 35% observed a single time. The specimen sequenced was tumor-infiltrating naive CD4+ T cells sorted from the breast tumor. As for subset: naive CD4+ T cells, CD4+CD45RA+CD25-. The receptors originated from a female donor with breast cancer.

Details on this clonotype: Compared with germline, one end of the junction differs, possibly owing to a read error. The rearrangement joins TRBV12-3 or TRBV12-4 to TRBJ1-3; 9 bases fit TRBD1. The CDR3 has 15 amino acids. The CDR3 DNA is TGCGCCAGCAGTCCCGGGACAGGGAGTGGAAACACCATATATTTT. It encodes CASSPGTGSGNTIYF.

This clonotype was counted at least ten times. The chain employs TRBV6-5 and TRBJ2-3, with 7 nucleotides matching TRBD1. The CDR3 consists of 15 residues. Germline V gene data show CDR1 as MNHEY and CDR2 as SVGAGI. The V and J ends lost 4 bases and 2 bases, in that order; junction bases with no gene match: 6. CDR3 protein: CASSSKGQPTDTQYF. DNA of the CDR3: TGTGCCAGCAGTTCGAAGGGACAGCCCACAGATACGCAGTATTTT.

This clonotype was seen repeatedly, ten times or more. The chain joins TRBV2 to TRBJ1-3; 7 nucleotides match TRBD1. Trimming took 6 bases from V and 2 from J; bases not matched to a gene: 4. Per germline, CDR1 SNHLY and CDR2 FYNNEI. CDR3 length equals 14 residues. CDR3 DNA sequence: TGTGCCAGCAGACCACAGGGGCCTGGAAACACCATATATTTT. This gives the protein CASRPQGPGNTIYF.

As for this clonotype: At one of its ends the junction is not consistent with the germline gene, which may arise from a read error. This chain connects TRBV27 to TRBJ2-2; 8 bases match TRBD2. The germline V gene encodes CDR1 MNHEY and CDR2 SMNVEV (reference sequence). The CDR3 spans 18 residues. The CDR3 DNA follows: TGCACCAGCAGTTTATCGGGGGGGGGGACACCGAACACCGGGGAGCTGTTTTTT. Encoded protein: CTSSLSGGGTPNTGELFF.

As for this clonotype: Without the conserved terminal phenylalanine or tryptophan, this CDR3 likely stems from a read error. The gene calls are TRBV27 and TRBJ2-5; 12 bases align to TRBD2. The V gene end was trimmed by 5 bases and the J gene end by 4 bases; junction bases not matched to a gene: 5. The CDR3 loop spans 15 amino acids. The V gene's germline CDR1 is MNHEY and CDR2 SMNVEV (reference sequence). The CDR3 protein is CASSRLAGDRETQYL. The DNA of the CDR3 is TGTGCCAGCAGTCGACTAGCGGGAGACAGAGAGACCCAGTACCTC.

This clonotype has just a few counts. This chain links TRBV25-1 with TRBJ2-2, with 7 positions matching TRBD1. V lost 3 bases to trimming and J lost 0 bases; unmatched junction nucleotides: 4. CDR1 and CDR2 (germline): MGHDK, SYGVNS. This CDR3 is 16 amino acids long. The CDR3 DNA sequence: TGTGCCAGCAGTGATGCCGGGACAGCGAACACCGGGGAGCTGTTTTTT. Its translation: CASSDAGTANTGELFF.

In this sample, this clonotype turned up a few times. The chain recombines TRBV27 with TRBJ2-7; 8 nucleotides line up with TRBD1. Germline CDR1 reads MNHEY; CDR2 reads SMNVEV (reference sequence). The J segment lost 3 bases and the V segment lost 6 bases, leaving 4 bases of the junction unmatched. The CDR3 is made up of 13 amino acids. The CDR3 protein is CASRLGQGYEQYF. The CDR3 nucleotides are TGTGCCAGCAGACTCGGACAGGGCTACGAGCAGTACTTC.

The chain carries TRBV3-1 and TRBJ1-2, with D hard to call. The germline CDR1 and CDR2 sequences are LGHDT and YNNKEL (reference sequence). Trimming left V 0 bases short and J 2 bases short, with 10 bases between. The CDR3 totals 15 residues. Here the CDR3 DNA reads TGTGCCAGCAGCCAAGAGGTGATGGGGAACTATGGCTACACCTTC. Translation: CASSQEVMGNYGYTF.

This chain uses TRBV5-1 with TRBJ2-3, with TRBD2 identical over 7 bases. Germline V gene lookup returns CDR1 SGHRS and CDR2 YFSETQ. The CDR3 has 17 amino acids. Trimming took 4 bases from V and 4 from J; bases not matched to a gene: 15. CDR3 residues: CASSPLWGKRDADTQYF. In DNA form, the CDR3 reads TGCGCCAGCAGCCCTCTGTGGGGGAAGCGGGATGCAGATACGCAGTATTTT.

The rearrangement uses TRBV28 and TRBJ2-2; possibly TRBD2 for D (5 bases). Trimming left V 7 bases short and J 5 bases short, with 14 bases between. Germline V gives CDR1 MDHEN, CDR2 SYDVKM. CDR3 length equals 14 residues. CDR3 nucleotides: TGTGCCAGCAACCCCGGGGTACTGACCGGGGAGCTGTTTTTT. Amino acids: CASNPGVLTGELFF.

This clonotype was detected only a few times. The V gene is TRBV6-5, the J gene TRBJ1-1; no reliable D call. Germline assignment: CDR1 MNHEY and CDR2 SVGAGI. The CDR3 loop spans 14 amino acids. V lost 8 bases and J 1 base, leaving 14 bases between the germline ends. The CDR3 is CASLTPGGNTEAFF. CDR3 sequence (DNA): TGTGCCAGCCTTACCCCGGGAGGGAACACTGAAGCTTTCTTT.

This clonotype came up many times. The chain recombines TRBV5-1 with TRBJ1-5; D is unclear. There are 10 residues in the CDR3. Trimming left V 7 bases short and J 10 bases short, with 9 bases between. Germline assignment: CDR1 SGHRS and CDR2 YFSETQ. The CDR3: CASQGLPQHF. In DNA form, the CDR3 reads TGCGCCAGCCAAGGTCTTCCCCAGCATTTT.

The chain links TRBV5-4 to TRBJ2-5; TRBD2 is a possible D gene (6 bases). This CDR3 spans 13 amino acids. Between the trimmed V and J ends, which lost 3 bases and 4 bases, there was a span of 10 bases. Germline V gives CDR1 SGHNT, CDR2 YYREEE (reference sequence). The CDR3 protein is CASSYFGGETQYF. The CDR3, as DNA: TGTGCCAGCAGCTATTTCGGGGGAGAGACCCAGTACTTC. The complete variable domain, with remaining parts taken from reference TRBV5-4 and TRBJ2-5, reads ETGVTQSPTHLIKTRGQQVTLRCSSQSGHNTVSWYQQALGQGPQFIFQYYREEENGRGNFPPRFSGLQFPNYSSELNVNALELDDSALYLCASSYFGGETQYFGPGTRLLVL.

The sample holds many counts of this clonotype. The rearrangement uses TRBV20-1 and TRBJ1-1, with 8 positions matching TRBD1. Unmatched junction bases numbered 14, after V lost 3 bases and J lost 8 bases. The CDR3 is made up of 15 amino acids. In germline, CDR1 is DFQATT, CDR2 SNEGSKA (reference sequence). CDR3 residues: CSASRTGRISGEAFF. The CDR3, as DNA: TGCAGTGCTAGCAGGACAGGGCGAATCTCTGGGGAAGCTTTCTTT.